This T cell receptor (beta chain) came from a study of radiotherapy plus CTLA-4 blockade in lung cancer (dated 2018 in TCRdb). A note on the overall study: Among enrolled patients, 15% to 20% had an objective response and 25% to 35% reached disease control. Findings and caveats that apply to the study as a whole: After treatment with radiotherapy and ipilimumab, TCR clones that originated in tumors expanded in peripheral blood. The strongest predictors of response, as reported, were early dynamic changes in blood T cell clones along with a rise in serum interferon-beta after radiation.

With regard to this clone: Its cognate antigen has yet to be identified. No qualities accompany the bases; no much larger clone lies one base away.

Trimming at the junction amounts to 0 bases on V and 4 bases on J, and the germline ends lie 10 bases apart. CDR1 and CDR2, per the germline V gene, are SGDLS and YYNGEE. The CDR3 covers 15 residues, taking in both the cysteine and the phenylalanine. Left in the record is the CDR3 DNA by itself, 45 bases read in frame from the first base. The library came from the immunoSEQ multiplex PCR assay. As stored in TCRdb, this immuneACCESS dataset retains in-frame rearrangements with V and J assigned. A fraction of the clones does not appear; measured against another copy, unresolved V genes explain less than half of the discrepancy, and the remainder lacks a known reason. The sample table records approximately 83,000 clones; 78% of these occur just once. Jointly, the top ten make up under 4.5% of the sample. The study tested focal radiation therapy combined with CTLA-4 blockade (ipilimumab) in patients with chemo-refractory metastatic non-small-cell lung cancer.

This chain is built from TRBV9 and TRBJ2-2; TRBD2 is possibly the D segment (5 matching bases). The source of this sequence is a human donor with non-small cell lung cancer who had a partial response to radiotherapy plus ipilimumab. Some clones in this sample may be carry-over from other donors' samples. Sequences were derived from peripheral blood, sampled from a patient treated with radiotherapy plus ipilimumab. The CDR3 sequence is CASSVVDYPTGELFF. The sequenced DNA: TGTGCCAGCAGCGTAGTAGACTACCCCACCGGGGAGCTGTTTTTT.